Listed below are T cell receptor beta chains from one sample, sequenced in a study of blood T cell repertoires in COVID-19. Using immunoSEQ multiplex PCR, the repertoire was profiled, and TCRdb retains in-frame clones only, with some absent. The data show around 200,000 clones, with approximately 84% seen just once and roughly 7% held by the top ten. Sequenced material: peripheral blood. The receptors derive from a human donor in a cohort sampled during active COVID-19. Both conserved end residues are part of each CDR3. D genes are given only for firm matches. Rows give clone size only sometimes, using once, few, many, or a class for an expanded clone.

size	D	V	length	J	DNA	CDR3
-	TRBD1	TRBV5-1	14	TRBJ1-6	TGCGCCAGCAGCTGGGGACAGGGGAATTCACCCCTCCACTTT	CASSWGQGNSPLHF
-	-	TRBV3-1/TRBV3-2	16	TRBJ1-2	TGTGCCAGCAGCCAAGACAGAGGGCATGCTAACTATGGCTACACCTTC	CASSQDRGHANYGYTF
-	-	TRBV5-8	13	TRBJ1-2	TGTGCCAGCAGCTTGAACAGAGTCTATGGCTACACCTTC	CASSLNRVYGYTF
-	-	TRBV9	18	TRBJ2-1	TGTGCCAGCAGCGCCTCCTGGAGGTCGACAAGCTCCTACAATGAGCAGTTCTTC	CASSASWRSTSSYNEQFF
-	-	TRBV10-2	15	TRBJ2-1	TGCGCCAGCAGGGACATGGGCACAAAGCACAATGAGCAGTTCTTC	CASRDMGTKHNEQFF
few	TRBD1	TRBV12-3/TRBV12-4	13	TRBJ2-1	TGTGCCAGCACAGGACAGGGGTACAATGAGCAGTTCTTC	CASTGQGYNEQFF
-	-	TRBV15	13	TRBJ2-3	TGTGCCACCATGACTAGAGGGACAGATACGCAGTATTTT	CATMTRGTDTQYF
few	TRBD2	TRBV15	16	TRBJ2-7	TGTGCCACCAGCAGAGATGGGGGGACTAGCGTCCACGAGCAGTACTTC	CATSRDGGTSVHEQYF
-	TRBD1	TRBV2	15	TRBJ1-6	TGTGCCAGCAGTGAGGAGGGGGCCCGGAATTCACCCCTCCACTTT	CASSEEGARNSPLHF
few	-	TRBV7-3	13	TRBJ2-3	TGTGCCAGCAGCCTACTTCTGGCAGATACGCAGTATTTT	CASSLLLADTQYF
-	TRBD2	TRBV11-2	15	TRBJ2-1	TGTGCCAGCAGCTGGAGCGGGGGGAATTACAATGAGCAGTTCTTC	CASSWSGGNYNEQFF
-	TRBD1	TRBV4-1	16	TRBJ1-4	TGCGCCAGCAGCCACCGGGACAGGGGCGTGCTTGAAAAACTGTTTTTT	CASSHRDRGVLEKLFF
-	TRBD2	TRBV15	17	TRBJ2-4	TGTGCCACCAGCAGAGATCAAAATAGGCTAGCGGGGGACATTCAGTACTTC	CATSRDQNRLAGDIQYF
-	TRBD2	TRBV6-1	16	TRBJ2-1	TGTGCCAGCAGTGAAGGGGGCGGGGGGCCCTACAATGAGCAGTTCTTC	CASSEGGGGPYNEQFF
-	TRBD2	TRBV3-1/TRBV3-2	18	TRBJ2-5	TGTGCCAGCAGCCAAAGGGCTTTCCCGGGACTAGCGGAGGGGACCCAGTACTTC	CASSQRAFPGLAEGTQYF
few	-	TRBV6-5	13	TRBJ1-1	TGTGCCAGCAGGCCGGGACACTCCACTGAAGCTTTCTTT	CASRPGHSTEAFF
-	-	TRBV5-1	14	TRBJ2-5	TGCGCCAGCAGCTCTGGACAGGGAGGGGAGACCCAGTACTTC	CASSSGQGGETQYF
once	-	TRBV12-3/TRBV12-4	13	TRBJ1-1	TGTGCCAGCAGTTTGACAGTTACCACTGAAGCTTTCTTT	CASSLTVTTEAFF
-	-	TRBV2	11	TRBJ1-6	TGTGCCAGCAGTGAGGAGGGCCCCCTCCACTTT	CASSEEGPLHF
-	TRBD2	TRBV7-8	19	TRBJ2-7	TGTGCCAGCAGCCGAGCCGGGACTAGCGGGGGGGCATCCCCCTACGAGCAGTACTTC	CASSRAGTSGGASPYEQYF
-	TRBD1	TRBV14	18	TRBJ2-7	TGTGCCAGCAGCCAAGACATGGTCGGACAGGGGCTTAACTACGAGCAGTACTTC	CASSQDMVGQGLNYEQYF
-	TRBD1	TRBV18	15	TRBJ1-2	TGTGCCAGCTCACCAGGGCCAGGGGGGACTCTGAGCTACACCTTC	CASSPGPGGTLSYTF
-	-	TRBV19	14	TRBJ2-7	TGTGCCAGTAGGGGAGGGGGGACCCTGAGCGAGCAGTACTTC	CASRGGGTLSEQYF
-	TRBD2	TRBV6-5	15	TRBJ2-3	TGTGCCAGCAGTACTAGCGGGGGTGGTACAGATACGCAGTATTTT	CASSTSGGGTDTQYF
-	TRBD1	TRBV30	13	TRBJ1-1	TGTGCCTGGAGCCGGGACAGGAACACTGAAGCTTTCTTT	CAWSRDRNTEAFF
-	-	TRBV7-9	15	TRBJ1-4	TGTGCCAGCAGCTTAGCAGCCGGTCCTAATGAAAAACTGTTTTTT	CASSLAAGPNEKLFF
-	-	TRBV5-1	14	TRBJ2-7	TGCGCCAGCAGCAACGGACCGGGGAACTACGAGCAGTACTTC	CASSNGPGNYEQYF
-	TRBD1	TRBV7-9	16	TRBJ2-7	TGTGCCAGCAGCGGGCCCCCCGGGACAGGGGCCTACGAGCAGTACTTC	CASSGPPGTGAYEQYF
-	-	TRBV6-5	15	TRBJ1-6	TGTGCCAGCAGTTACTCGGAGGGATTTAATTCACCCCTCCACTTT	CASSYSEGFNSPLHF
-	-	TRBV24-1	19	TRBJ1-2	TGTGCCACCAGTGTCCGGCTGGGGCCAGGGCCCGGTCCTCCCTATGGCTACACCTTC	CATSVRLGPGPGPPYGYTF
-	TRBD2	TRBV18	17	TRBJ2-7	TGTGCCAGCTCACCAAGGATCCAGCGGGGGATCTCCTACGAGCAGTACTTC	CASSPRIQRGISYEQYF
-	TRBD1	TRBV7-6	17	TRBJ2-6	TGTGCCAGCAGCACGCCTGACAGGGTACCTGGGGCCAACGTCCTGACTTTC	CASSTPDRVPGANVLTF
-	TRBD2	TRBV5-1	17	TRBJ2-7	TGCGCCAGCAGCCCTGGCCGCCTAGCGGGGGCCTTATACGAGCAGTACTTC	CASSPGRLAGALYEQYF
-	TRBD1	TRBV7-9	15	TRBJ1-1	TGTGCCAGCAGCTCCCACAGGGGAAGTAACACTGAAGCTTTCTTT	CASSSHRGSNTEAFF
-	-	TRBV6-5	14	TRBJ2-1	TGTGCCGTCAAGGGGGGGCGCCGGATCAATGAGCAGTTCTTC	CAVKGGRRINEQFF
-	TRBD1	TRBV11-2	14	TRBJ1-5	TGTGCCAGCAGCCCCGGGACAGGCAATCAGCCCCAGCATTTT	CASSPGTGNQPQHF
-	TRBD1	TRBV7-8	18	TRBJ1-3	TGTGCCAGCAGCTTAAGGGACAGGGAAGTGGTGTCCGGAAACACCATATATTTT	CASSLRDREVVSGNTIYF
-	-	TRBV29-1	11	TRBJ1-2	TGCAGCGTAATCTTGTTAGGAGACTACACCTTC	CSVILLGDYTF
-	-	TRBV12-5	13	TRBJ2-7	TGTGCTAGTGGTATCGGACAGTCCTACGAGCAGTACTTC	CASGIGQSYEQYF
-	TRBD2	TRBV27	14	TRBJ2-7	TGTGCCAGCAGAAATAGCGGGGCCTTCTACGAGCAGTACTTC	CASRNSGAFYEQYF
-	-	TRBV5-4	13	TRBJ1-2	TGTGCCAGCAGCTTGGTAGACAGCTATGGCTACACCTTC	CASSLVDSYGYTF
-	TRBD1	TRBV18	14	TRBJ1-3	TGTGCCAGCTCACCAAATTTGGGACAGGTGGAGGTCTATTTT	CASSPNLGQVEVYF
-	TRBD2	TRBV7-3	16	TRBJ2-1	TGTGCCAGCAGCTCGGGGGGACGAAGGGGTTTCAATGAGCAGTTCTTC	CASSSGGRRGFNEQFF
-	TRBD2	TRBV20-1	15	TRBJ2-3	TGCAGTGCTAGTCGACTAGCGGGGGTGGCAGATACGCAGTATTTT	CSASRLAGVADTQYF
-	-	TRBV5-6	15	TRBJ1-2	TGTGCCACCCATCCCCGCGAGGGCGAAATCTATGGCTACACCTTC	CATHPREGEIYGYTF
-	-	TRBV21-1	12	TRBJ1-2	TGTGCCAGCAGACAGGGTTATGGTGGCTACACCTTC	CASRQGYGGYTF
-	-	TRBV13	13	TRBJ2-7	TGTGCCAGCAGCTCCAGACAGCGTAGCGAGCAGTACTTC	CASSSRQRSEQYF
-	TRBD1	TRBV7-3	13	TRBJ2-5	TGTGCCAGCAGCGTCGGACAGGGTGAGACCCAGTACTTC	CASSVGQGETQYF
-	-	TRBV20-1	11	TRBJ2-7	TGCAGTGCTAGAGGTCCAGACGAGCAGTACTTC	CSARGPDEQYF
-	TRBD1	TRBV30	14	TRBJ2-7	TGTGCCTGGAGCCTAGGACAGGGGATCTACGAGCAGTACTTC	CAWSLGQGIYEQYF
-	-	TRBV6-5	14	TRBJ1-2	TGTGCCAGCAGTAGGGACAACAAGGAACATGGCTACACCTTC	CASSRDNKEHGYTF
-	-	TRBV5-4	12	TRBJ2-2	TGTGCCAGCAGCCCTACCACCGGGGAGCTGTTTTTT	CASSPTTGELFF
-	-	TRBV7-9	14	TRBJ2-7	TGTGCCAGCAGCTTAAGGGCAGGGAACTACGAGCAGTACTTC	CASSLRAGNYEQYF